This T cell receptor (beta chain) was observed in a study of blood T cell repertoires in COVID-19. Study-level background: Both acute and convalescent COVID-19 samples were obtained from the United States, Italy and Spain. Sample material is recorded as cDNA or gDNA derived from T cells, B-cell-depleted T cells, or PBMCs.

Per the authors' pipeline: For nucleated cells, counts were estimated from reference gene primer amplification. Profiled with immunoSEQ multiplex PCR; TCRdb holds only in-frame clones, not every one. The V and J calls and clone size were taken over from that table, and D and trimming were inferred from the DNA. The sample lists roughly 66,000 clones, more than 65% seen once, with around 4.3% in the top ten. Trimming left V 3 bases short and J 0 bases short, with 13 bases between. The CDR3 length is 16 residues. The germline V gene encodes CDR1 LNHDA and CDR2 SQIVND (reference sequence). The clonotype comes from a woman aged 60-75 years with acute or convalescent COVID-19. Sequencing was done on a sample of peripheral blood. The chain links TRBV19 to TRBJ2-3; D remains unclear. The CDR3 region is CASSIAVGASTDTQYF. CDR3 bases: TGTGCCAGTAGTATTGCCGTCGGTGCTAGCACAGATACGCAGTATTTT.